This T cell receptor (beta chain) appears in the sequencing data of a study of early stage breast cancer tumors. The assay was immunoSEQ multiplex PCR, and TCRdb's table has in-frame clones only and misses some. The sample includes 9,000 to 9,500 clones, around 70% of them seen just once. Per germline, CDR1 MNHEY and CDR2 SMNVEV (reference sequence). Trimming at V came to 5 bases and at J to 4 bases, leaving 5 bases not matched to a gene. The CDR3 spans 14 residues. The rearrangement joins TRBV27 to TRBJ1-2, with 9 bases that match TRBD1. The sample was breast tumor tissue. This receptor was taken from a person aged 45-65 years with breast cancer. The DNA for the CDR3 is TGTGCCAGCAGTCCTCGACAGGGGGTCTATGGCTACACCTTC. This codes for CASSPRQGVYGYTF.